The present T cell receptor (beta chain) was sequenced within a study of blood T cell repertoires in COVID-19. Study background: Acute and convalescent COVID-19 specimens originated in the United States, Italy and Spain.

Profiled with immunoSEQ multiplex PCR; TCRdb holds only in-frame clones, not every one. Of 250,000 to 400,000 clones in the sample, about 87% were seen once. This CDR3 is 16 amino acids long. The germline gives CDR1 MDHEN, CDR2 SYDVKM. The junction had 13 bases not matched to a gene; V was cut back by 8 bases and J by 2 bases. One Seattle source followed patients from active infection through their disease course. The source is a woman in her 30s with COVID-19, enrolled during active disease. The chain employs TRBV28 and TRBJ1-1; TRBD1 matches at 8 bases. The sequencing input was peripheral blood. The CDR3 DNA sequence: TGTGCCAGCGAAGCAATTACCGGGACAGGTAACACTGAAGCTTTCTTT. Translated, it gives CASEAITGTGNTEAFF.